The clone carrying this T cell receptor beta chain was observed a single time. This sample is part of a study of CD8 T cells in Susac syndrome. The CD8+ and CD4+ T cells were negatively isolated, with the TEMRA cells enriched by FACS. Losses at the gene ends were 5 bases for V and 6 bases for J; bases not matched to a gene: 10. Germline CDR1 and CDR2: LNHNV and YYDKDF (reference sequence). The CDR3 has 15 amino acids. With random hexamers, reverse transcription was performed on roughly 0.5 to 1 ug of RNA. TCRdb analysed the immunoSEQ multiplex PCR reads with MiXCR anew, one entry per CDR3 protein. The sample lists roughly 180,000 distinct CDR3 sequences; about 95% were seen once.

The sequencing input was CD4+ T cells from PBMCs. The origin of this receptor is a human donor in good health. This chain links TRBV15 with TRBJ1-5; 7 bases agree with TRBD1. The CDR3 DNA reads TGTGCCACCAGCCGATCCTTGGGACAGAGTCAGCCCCAGCATTTT. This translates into CATSRSLGQSQPQHF.